Below are 21 T cell receptor beta chains sequenced from a single sample in a study of blood T cells in healthy people across ages. The second PCR ran 7 to 11 cycles with a sample-barcoded 5' primer and J-beta primers. A single record per CDR3 protein comes from TCRdb applying MiXCR to the 5' RACE reads. The sample has about 1,500,000 distinct CDR3 sequences; 25% to 30% are singletons. The sequencing sample was made of blood. Receptors originate from a woman aged 30 to 39 in good health.

This clonotype was recorded once. A read error is likely, as this CDR3 ends without the conserved phenylalanine or tryptophan. The chain uses TRBV12-3 or TRBV12-4 and TRBJ1-2, with D uncertain. The CDR3 contains 12 residues. Trimming stripped 4 bases from V and 8 bases from J, with 11 bases between. This chain's CDR3 is CASSSRAQGYTC. For the CDR3, the DNA is TGTGCCAGCAGTTCTCGGGCCCAGGGCTACACCTGC.

This clonotype was seen repeatedly, ten times or more. The genes are TRBV7-8 and TRBJ2-7; 10 nucleotides align to TRBD2. Trimming took 1 base from V and 5 from J; bases not matched to a gene: 5. The CDR3 has 15 residues. Germline V gene sequence: CDR1 SGHVS, CDR2 FQNEAQ. The CDR3 loop is CASSLVAGGADEQYF. In DNA, the CDR3 is TGTGCCAGCAGCTTAGTAGCGGGAGGAGCGGACGAGCAGTACTTC.

This clonotype was seen a few times. The chain recombines TRBV27 with TRBJ2-7; D is unclear. The CDR3 runs 14 residues. Trimming took 6 bases from V and 0 from J, leaving 12 bases between them. Germline CDR1 reads MNHEY; CDR2 reads SMNVEV (reference sequence). The CDR3 protein is CASRVHSPSYEQYF. CDR3 nucleotide sequence: TGTGCCAGCAGGGTGCATTCCCCCTCCTACGAGCAGTACTTC.

A word on this clonotype: A read error may explain this, as a much larger clone is one base away. The CDR3 ends on some other residue instead of the conserved phenylalanine or tryptophan, so this is likely a read error. The chain has TRBV20-1 and TRBJ2-1, with TRBD2 matching 12 bases. CDR1 and CDR2 from the germline V gene are DFQATT and SNEGSKA (reference sequence). The CDR3 is 16 amino acids. With V trimmed by 2 bases and J by 4 bases, 6 bases remained unmatched. CDR3 DNA sequence: TGCAGTGCTAGACAACCGGGACTAGCGGGTTACAATGAGCAGTTCTGC. Amino acid sequence: CSARQPGLAGYNEQFC.

This clonotype has just a few counts. The CDR3 protein is CSASLGLAGGATDTQYF. In nucleotides, the CDR3 is TGCAGTGCTTCGCTAGGACTAGCGGGGGGCGCAACAGATACGCAGTATTTT. V and J are TRBV20-1 and TRBJ2-3, with TRBD2 matching 14 bases. The germline CDR1 and CDR2 sequences are DFQATT and SNEGSKA (reference sequence). V dropped 5 bases and J dropped 3; count of bases not matched to a gene: 10. The CDR3 length is 17 residues.

This clonotype was detected only a few times. This CDR3 is CSVVRGNQETQFF. Here the CDR3 DNA reads TGCAGCGTTGTCCGGGGCAACCAAGAGACCCAGTTCTTC. The chain links TRBV29-1 to TRBJ2-1; D could derive from TRBD1 or TRBD2 (5 bases each). This CDR3 spans 13 amino acids. CDR1 and CDR2 (germline): SQVTM, ANQGSEA. The V and J ends lost 4 bases and 13 bases respectively, with 20 bases between them.

This clonotype has at least ten counts. The junction shows a germline mismatch at one end, possibly a read error. This chain links TRBV7-8 with TRBJ2-3, with 9 bases identical to TRBD2. CDR3 length: 15 residues. Looked up from germline, CDR1 is SGHVS and CDR2 is FQNEAQ. CDR3 amino acids: CASSSLAGSTDTQYF. The CDR3 region has the DNA TGCGCCAGCAGCTCTCTAGCGGGAAGCACAGATACGCAGTATTTT.

This clonotype was counted ten times or more. The chain carries TRBV6-6 and TRBJ2-3, with D unresolved. This CDR3 region has 13 residues. The germline gives CDR1 MNHNY, CDR2 SVGAGI (reference sequence). Trimming took off 5 bases at V and 6 bases at J, with 12 bases between the two ends. The CDR3 DNA reads TGTGCCAGCAGTCCCGCCTTTAAGGATACGCAGTATTTT. Protein: CASSPAFKDTQYF.

In regard to this clonotype: This may arise from a read error, as a much more abundant clone is one base away. The V gene is TRBV25-1, the J gene TRBJ2-7, with 7 bases identical to TRBD2. Germline V gene lookup returns CDR1 MGHDK and CDR2 SYGVNS. The CDR3 spans 16 residues. V trimming: 2 bases; J trimming: 3 bases; junction bases outside the gene matches: 10. In DNA, the CDR3 is TGTGCCAGCAGTGAAGGGCAGGCTAGCGGTCTCTACGAGCAGTACTTC. It codes for CASSEGQASGLYEQYF.

In this sample, this clonotype turned up a few times. J is TRBJ2-4 and V is TRBV21-1. TRBV21-1 is given as a pseudogene. The CDR3 covers 15 residues. The CDR3 DNA is TGTGCCAGCAGCAAAGACGGTGGGTCCAAAAACATTCAGTACTTC. Translated: CASSKDGGSKNIQYF.

This clonotype occurred a few times. A read error is possible here, since a much larger clone lies one base away. This chain links TRBV25-1 with TRBJ2-1; D is unclear. The J call is in doubt because the DNA end fits TRBJ2-7 better. Germline lookup yields CDR1 MGHDK and CDR2 SYGVNS. The CDR3 runs to 12 residues. DNA of the CDR3: TGTGCCAGCGGTGAGCGATACAATGAGCAGTACTTC. Amino acids: CASGERYNEQYF.

This clonotype was observed at least ten times. The chain combines TRBV20-1 with TRBJ1-2; D gene uncertain. V lost 3 bases and J lost 5, with 16 bases in between. The CDR3 extends over 14 amino acids. The germline CDR1 and CDR2 sequences are DFQATT and SNEGSKA (reference sequence). The CDR3 loop reads CSASLSDGEYGYTF. For the CDR3, the DNA is TGCAGTGCTAGTCTTTCGGACGGAGAATATGGCTACACCTTC.

The chain uses TRBV4-2 and TRBJ2-2; 10 nucleotides line up with TRBD2. V was clipped by 0 bases and J by 6 bases; unmatched bases: 7. The CDR3 runs to 17 residues. Germline-derived CDR1 and CDR2 are LGHNA and YNFKEQ. The CDR3 DNA is TGTGCCAGCAGCCAAGATCTGAGTAGCGGGGGGTCCGGGGAGCTGTTTTTT. Amino acids: CASSQDLSSGGSGELFF.

This clonotype has more than one count but fewer than ten. V usage is TRBV7-2 and J usage is TRBJ2-1; 12 bases match TRBD2. The CDR3 is 14 residues long. The ends lost 5 bases at V and 12 bases at J; junction bases unmatched: 8. CDR1 SGHTA and CDR2 FQGNSA come from the germline V gene. CDR3 in amino acids: CASSTGTSGHLQFF. The DNA of the CDR3 is TGTGCCAGCAGCACAGGGACTAGCGGGCATTTGCAGTTCTTC. The full variable domain, rest sourced from reference TRBV7-2 and TRBJ2-1, is GAGVSQSPSNKVTEKGKDVELRCDPISGHTALYWYRQSLGQGLEFLIYFQGNSAPDKSGLPSDRFSAERTGGSVSTLTIQRTQQEDSAVYLCASSTGTSGHLQFFGPGTRLTVL.

This clonotype was seen a handful of times. The J gene is TRBJ2-3, the V gene TRBV7-3, with TRBD2 identical over 10 bases. V shed 4 bases, J shed 8 bases, and the junction held 15 bases outside the gene matches. The CDR3 has 17 amino acids. Germline V CDR1 and CDR2: SGHTA, FQGTGA. The CDR3 nucleotides read TGTGCCAGCAGCTCCCGCAGAAGGCTAGCGGGGGCGGGTACGCAGTATTTT. Translation: CASSSRRRLAGAGTQYF.

The chain combines TRBV7-6 with TRBJ1-4; perhaps TRBD1 as D (5 bases). This CDR3 contains 11 residues. The V end was cut by 3 bases, the J end by 14 bases, with 10 bases between. Germline assignment: CDR1 SGHVS and CDR2 FNYEAQ. In nucleotides, the CDR3 is TGTGCCAGCAGCTTGGGGGAAGGGCTGTTTTTT. Translation gives CASSLGEGLFF.

This clonotype was observed a handful of times. The V gene is TRBV12-3 or TRBV12-4, the J gene TRBJ1-2, with D possibly TRBD1 on 5 matching bases. V was clipped by 4 bases and J by 3 bases, with 9 bases between them. CDR3 length: 13 residues. The DNA of the CDR3 is TGTGCCAGCAGTTCAGGGCTTGACTATGGCTACACCTTC. It specifies CASSSGLDYGYTF.

This clonotype was counted many times. The chain links TRBV6-5 to TRBJ2-1, with TRBD1 matching over 7 bases. The CDR3 has 15 amino acids. The J segment lost 3 bases and the V segment lost 4 bases, leaving 6 bases of the junction unmatched. Germline values: CDR1 MNHEY, CDR2 SVGAGI. The CDR3 reads CASSFQGVDYNEQFF. The DNA of the CDR3 is TGTGCCAGCAGTTTCCAGGGGGTAGACTACAATGAGCAGTTCTTC.

This clonotype was seen ten or more times. The rearrangement joins TRBV20-1 to TRBJ2-7, with D unclear. The CDR3 runs 12 residues. The germline V gene has CDR1 DFQATT and CDR2 SNEGSKA (reference sequence). V gave up 6 bases and J gave up 6 bases, with 15 bases separating them. The CDR3 DNA follows: TGCAGTGCGGCTGGCGAATTGGGCGAGCAGTACTTC. This sequence encodes CSAAGELGEQYF.

This clonotype has more than one count but fewer than ten. The rearrangement links TRBV4-3 to TRBJ1-5, with D possibly TRBD1 on 5 matching bases. Germline V CDR1 and CDR2: LGHNA, YSLEER. The CDR3 runs 16 residues. V dropped 0 bases and J dropped 3 bases, with 12 bases sitting between them. In DNA form, the CDR3 reads TGCGCCAGCAGCCAAGACTGGCAGGGCCTCAATCAGCCCCAGCATTTT. Translation: CASSQDWQGLNQPQHF.

V and J are TRBV6-6 and TRBJ2-6, with 8 nucleotides matching TRBD1. V trimming: 4 bases; J trimming: 0 bases; junction bases outside the gene matches: 5. Germline CDR1 and CDR2: MNHNY and SVGAGI (reference sequence). The CDR3 runs 17 residues. The CDR3 sequence: CASSSTGALSGANVLTF. For the CDR3, the DNA is TGTGCCAGCAGTTCGACAGGGGCGCTCTCTGGGGCCAACGTCCTGACTTTC.